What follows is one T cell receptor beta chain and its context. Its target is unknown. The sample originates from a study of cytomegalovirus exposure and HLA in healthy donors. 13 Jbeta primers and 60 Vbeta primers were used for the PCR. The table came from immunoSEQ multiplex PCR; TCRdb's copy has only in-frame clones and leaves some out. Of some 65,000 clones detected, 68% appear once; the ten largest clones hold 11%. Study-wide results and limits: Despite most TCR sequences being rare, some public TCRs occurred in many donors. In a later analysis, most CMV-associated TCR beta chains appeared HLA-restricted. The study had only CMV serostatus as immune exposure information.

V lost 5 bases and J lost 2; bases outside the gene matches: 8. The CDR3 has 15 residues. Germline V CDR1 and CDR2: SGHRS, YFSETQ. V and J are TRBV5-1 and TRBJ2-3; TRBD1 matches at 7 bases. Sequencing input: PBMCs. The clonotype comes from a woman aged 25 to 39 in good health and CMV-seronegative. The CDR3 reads CASRSEGAHTDTQYF. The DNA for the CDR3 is TGCGCCAGCAGGAGTGAGGGGGCACACACAGATACGCAGTATTTT.